The following is a T cell receptor beta chain sequence with its context. Individuals aged roughly 18 to 95 years were recruited from 24 US areas. Which cohort a participant joined came from the clinical history participants gave. The sample belongs to a study of blood T cell repertoires in COVID-19. Study in general: Italy, Spain and the United States were the sources of the convalescent and acute COVID-19 samples. T cells, B-cell-depleted T cells, or PBMCs provided the cDNA or gDNA that served as material.

Sequencing was performed with immunoSEQ multiplex PCR; in TCRdb, only in-frame clones are kept and a portion is missing. The table records about 180,000 clones, 89% of them present only once. The sequence came from a woman aged 40 to 50 with acute COVID-19. The specimen sequenced was PBMCs or T cells enriched from blood (not recorded which).

The CDR3 DNA reads TGTGCCAGCATCGGGACAGGTGGGGGTTATGGCTACACCTTC. It translates to CASIGTGGGYGYTF. The chain recombines TRBV2 with TRBJ1-2; 8 bases line up with TRBD1. The ends lost 7 bases at V and 5 bases at J; junction bases unmatched: 9. The CDR3 loop spans 14 amino acids. CDR1 is SNHLY, CDR2 FYNNEI, per germline.